The present T cell receptor beta chain was sequenced within a study of OX40 agonist ivuxolimab in advanced cancers. The overall study: Cohort: 75% to 90% men, mean age roughly 60, aged about 23 to 80. Partial responses occurred in three patients (one hepatocellular carcinoma, two cutaneous melanoma). Study findings and constraints: At doses 0.1 to 3.0 mg/kg, CD4+ and CD8+ clones expanded.

Concerning this clone: Its cognate antigen is unknown.

Germline CDR1 reads MNHEY; CDR2 reads SMNVEV (reference sequence). CDR3 length: 13 amino acids. V was pared by 3 bases and J by 5 bases, with 11 bases between. Repertoires were generated with immunoSEQ multiplex PCR, while TCRdb's copy carries only in-frame clones and drops some. This sample has some 37,000 clones; approximately 78% occur once, and the top ten carry 1.5% to 2%. The sample was CD4+ or CD8+ T cells sorted from blood, taken in a trial of the OX40 agonist ivuxolimab. The chain has TRBV27 and TRBJ2-7; maybe TRBD2 (5 bases). This TCR was recovered from an adult with an advanced solid tumor such as melanoma, head and neck, liver or kidney cancer. The CDR3 here is CASSFRRRDEQYF. CDR3 DNA: TGTGCCAGCAGTTTTAGGCGGCGGGACGAGCAGTACTTC.